This TCR beta chain was captured in a study of blood T cell repertoires in COVID-19. For the study at large: Both acute and convalescent COVID-19 samples were obtained from the United States, Italy and Spain. PBMCs, B-cell-depleted T cells, or T cells provided the cDNA or gDNA that made up the material.

Authors' analysis steps: Scientists estimated how many nucleated cells there were by amplifying reference gene primers. Profiled with immunoSEQ multiplex PCR; TCRdb holds only in-frame clones, not every one. V, J and clone size derive from that table, while D and trimming were established from the DNA sequence. The repertoire holds tens of thousands of clones, with approximately 88% as singletons. Followed over time, Seattle patients had been enrolled while infection was active. The CDR3 extends over 14 amino acids. Germline CDR1 reads SGHAT; CDR2 reads FQNNGV. V was cut by 5 bases and J by 5 bases, with 15 bases left in between.

The chain combines TRBV11-2 with TRBJ2-5, with D perhaps TRBD2 (6 bases). The receptor comes from a woman aged 55-69 years with COVID-19, enrolled during active disease. The sample taken for sequencing was peripheral blood. The CDR3 sequence: CASSPGVGKETQYF. The CDR3, as DNA: TGTGCCAGCAGCCCGGGGGTGGGAAAGGAGACCCAGTACTTC.